These 3 T cell receptor beta chains came from one sample sequenced in a study of blood T cells in healthy people across ages. Through a sample-barcoded 5' primer and a J-beta primer mix, a second PCR was run for about 7 to 12 cycles. MiXCR was run by TCRdb on the 5' RACE reads, yielding one entry per CDR3 protein. The table includes about 1.6 million distinct CDR3 sequences, about 32% detected once. The sequencing input was blood. These TCRs come from a woman in her thirties in good health.

This clonotype has only a few counts. Here the CDR3 DNA reads TGTGCCAGCAGTTTAACGGACAGGATCCGATCTGGGGCCAACGTCCTGACTTTC. Its translation: CASSLTDRIRSGANVLTF. The genes are TRBV12-3 or TRBV12-4 and TRBJ2-6; 7 bases agree with TRBD1. The CDR3 extends over 18 amino acids. The junction had 8 bases not matched to a gene; V was cut back by 2 bases and J by 1 base.

The table lists this clonotype with a count of one. This rearrangement joins TRBV2 to TRBJ2-4; the D gene is possibly TRBD1 (7 bases). Germline-derived CDR1 and CDR2 are SNHLY and FYNNEI. V was cut by 2 bases and J by 13 bases, with 21 bases left in between. This CDR3 is 15 amino acids long. CDR3 DNA sequence: TGTGCCAGCAGTGAATTTTGGGAGATCAGGGGGGAGCAGTACTTC. This sequence encodes CASSEFWEIRGEQYF.

The chain has TRBV6-2 or TRBV6-3 and TRBJ1-1, with D possibly TRBD1 on 6 matching bases. The CDR3 extends over 13 amino acids. From germline, CDR1 is MNHEY and CDR2 SVGEGT. V was pared by 0 bases and J by 6 bases, with 8 bases between. CDR3 sequence reads: CASSYSNRAEAFF. CDR3 nucleotides: TGTGCCAGCAGTTACTCAAACAGGGCTGAAGCTTTCTTT.